The 8 T cell receptor beta chains in this list originate from one sample, sequenced in a study of T cell changes during pregnancy in multiple sclerosis. Clones were sequenced by immunoSEQ multiplex PCR, and TCRdb holds only the in-frame ones, with some missing. This table has roughly 50,000 clones, approximately 92% appearing once. The input for sequencing was CD4+ T cells from peripheral blood mononuclear cells, taken in the third trimester of pregnancy. The receptors were gathered from a female donor with multiple sclerosis, enrolled in a pregnancy study.

The chain couples TRBV30 to TRBJ2-2; D perhaps matches TRBD1 (6 bases). Germline V lookup: CDR1 GTSNPN, CDR2 SVGIG (reference sequence). Trimming removed 4 bases from V and 3 bases from J, with 12 bases in between. This CDR3 has 14 amino acids. The chain's CDR3 is CAWNGGSDTGELFF. CDR3 nucleotide sequence: TGTGCCTGGAATGGGGGCTCGGACACCGGGGAGCTGTTTTTT. Supplemented by reference TRBV30 and TRBJ2-2, the full variable domain reads SQTIHQWPATLVQPVGSPLSLECTVEGTSNPNLYWYRQAAGRGLQLLFYSVGIGQISSEVPQNLSASRPQDRQFILSSKKLLLSDSGFYLCAWNGGSDTGELFFGEGSRLTVL.

The J gene is TRBJ2-3, the V gene TRBV7-8; maybe TRBD1 (5 bases). The germline CDR1 and CDR2 sequences are SGHVS and FQNEAQ. Trimming removed 1 base from V and 6 bases from J, with 14 bases in between. The CDR3 has 15 residues. The CDR3 spells CASSLDIAGWDTQYF. The CDR3 DNA is TGTGCCAGCAGCTTAGATATTGCAGGGTGGGATACGCAGTATTTT.

CDR3 sequence (DNA): TGTGCCAGCAGAGACATACAGGCGAACACTGAAGCTTTCTTT. It codes for CASRDIQANTEAFF. This chain uses TRBV2 with TRBJ1-1; perhaps TRBD1 as D (5 bases). In germline, CDR1 is SNHLY, CDR2 FYNNEI. CDR3 length: 14 amino acids. Deletions cut 6 bases from V and 1 base from J, with 12 bases between. The entire variable domain, with the rest obtained from reference TRBV2 and TRBJ1-1, is as follows: EPEVTQTPSHQVTQMGQEVILRCVPISNHLYFYWYRQILGQKVEFLVSFYNNEISEKSEIFDDQFSVERPDGSNFTLKIRSTKLEDSAMYFCASRDIQANTEAFFGQGTRLTVV.

This sequence joins TRBV28 and TRBJ2-7; TRBD1 matches at 7 bases. In germline, CDR1 is MDHEN, CDR2 SYDVKM. The CDR3 totals 13 residues. V shed 6 bases, J shed 3 bases, and the junction held 5 bases outside the gene matches. CDR3 nucleotides: TGTGCCAGCAGATCGACAGGGTACTACGAGCAGTACTTC. It yields the protein CASRSTGYYEQYF. Looking up the rest from reference TRBV28 and TRBJ2-7 gives the full variable domain: DVKVTQSSRYLVKRTGEKVFLECVQDMDHENMFWYRQDPGLGLRLIYFSYDVKMKEKGDIPEGYSVSREKKERFSLILESASTNQTSMYLCASRSTGYYEQYFGPGTRLTVT.

J is TRBJ2-1 and V is TRBV19; D may be TRBD1 (6 bases). The CDR3 spans 15 residues. Trimming pared 3 bases from V and 5 bases from J, leaving 14 bases between. CDR1 is LNHDA, CDR2 SQIVND, per germline (reference sequence). The CDR3 reads CASSIVQGLNNEQFF. For the CDR3, the DNA is TGTGCCAGTAGTATTGTACAGGGCTTGAACAATGAGCAGTTCTTC. Complete variable domain (other parts from reference TRBV19 and TRBJ2-1): DGGITQSPKYLFRKEGQNVTLSCEQNLNHDAMYWYRQDPGQGLRLIYYSQIVNDFQKGDIAEGYSVSREKKESFPLTVTSAQKNPTAFYLCASSIVQGLNNEQFFGPGTRLTVL.

V usage is TRBV5-1 and J usage is TRBJ1-1; possibly TRBD1 for D (5 bases). V shed 4 bases and J shed 11 bases, with 12 bases lying between them. Germline-derived CDR1 and CDR2 are SGHRS and YFSETQ. The CDR3 extends over 11 amino acids. The CDR3 reads CASSGGGWAFF. CDR3 coding DNA: TGCGCCAGCAGCGGGGGAGGTTGGGCTTTCTTT.

This rearrangement joins TRBV28 to TRBJ2-2; TRBD1 aligns across 9 bases. Germline V gene sequence: CDR1 MDHEN, CDR2 SYDVKM. V dropped 5 bases and J dropped 0; count of bases not matched to a gene: 10. This CDR3 region has 18 residues. CDR3 region: CASSRGPGQGSNTGELFF. For the CDR3, the DNA is TGTGCCAGCAGTAGGGGGCCGGGACAGGGCTCGAACACCGGGGAGCTGTTTTTT.

The chain links TRBV6-5 to TRBJ2-1; weak D call: TRBD1 (5 bases). Per germline, CDR1 MNHEY and CDR2 SVGAGI. V shed 5 bases and J shed 6 bases, with 14 bases lying between them. The CDR3 is 14 residues long. CDR3 in DNA: TGTGCCAGCAGTACCGACCAGGGCTCCAATGAGCAGTTCTTC. Its translation: CASSTDQGSNEQFF.